Shown below are 24 T cell receptor beta chains from a single sample sequenced in a study of Graves' ophthalmopathy and Graves' hyperthyroidism (dated by TCRdb to the late 2010s). Sequencer: Illumina HiSeq 2000. For repertoire sequencing, the TCR beta CDR3 regions were amplified from RNA transcripts. The first round was an RT-PCR using HTBI primers with the Qiagen OneStep RT-PCR kit, and this first round was followed by a second-round multiplex PCR, then size selection and purification. TCRdb reran the public reads through fastp at Q25 and MiXCR, keeping productive beta chains. For every CDR3 protein sequence, its rows merge into one entry that carries the most common genes and DNA. The sample profile shows over a million distinct CDR3 sequences; approximately 35% of them were found once. Roughly 10% of the sample comes from the top ten. Sample: peripheral blood or thyroid tissue (not recorded which). Source of these receptors: an adult man with Graves' hyperthyroidism.

This clonotype was counted between two and nine times. This sequence joins TRBV15 and TRBJ1-2, with D possibly being TRBD1 (6 bases). Germline-derived CDR1 and CDR2 are LNHNV and YYDKDF (reference sequence). The CDR3 sequence is 15 residues long. V shed 4 bases and J shed 2 bases, with 14 bases lying between them. The CDR3 is CATSNQRGGNYGYTF. The DNA for the CDR3 is TGTGCCACCAGCAATCAAAGGGGGGGGAACTATGGCTACACCTTC.

This rearrangement joins TRBV2 to TRBJ2-7, with 11 bases that match TRBD1. J was trimmed by 5 bases and V by 8 bases; bases with no gene match: 8. CDR1 SNHLY and CDR2 FYNNEI come from the germline V gene. The CDR3 contains 14 residues. The CDR3 nucleotides read TGTGCCAGCTCCCGGGACAGGGGGTTGAACGAGCAGTACTTC. Its protein product is CASSRDRGLNEQYF. Looking up the rest from reference TRBV2 and TRBJ2-7 gives the full variable domain: EPEVTQTPSHQVTQMGQEVILRCVPISNHLYFYWYRQILGQKVEFLVSFYNNEISEKSEIFDDQFSVERPDGSNFTLKIRSTKLEDSAMYFCASSRDRGLNEQYFGPGTRLTVT.

V is TRBV6-1 and J is TRBJ1-2; no clear D gene. CDR1 is MNHNS, CDR2 SASEGT, per germline. This CDR3 region has 13 residues. Trimming cost V 1 base and J 8 bases, with 11 bases left between them. DNA of the CDR3: TGTGCCAGCAGTGAAGGGGGTTTTGGCGGCTACACCTTC. This sequence encodes CASSEGGFGGYTF.

On this clonotype itself: The junction shows a germline mismatch at one end, possibly a read error. The chain is built from TRBV7-2 and TRBJ1-2; no clear D gene. This CDR3 contains 14 residues. Germline V CDR1 and CDR2: SGHTA, FQGNSA. The chain's CDR3 is CASSFGRDDYGYTF. As DNA, the CDR3 is TGTGCCAGCAGCTTCGGACGCGATGACTACGGCTACACCTTC. The variable domain in full, completed from reference TRBV7-2 and TRBJ1-2, reads GAGVSQSPSNKVTEKGKDVELRCDPISGHTALYWYRQSLGQGLEFLIYFQGNSAPDKSGLPSDRFSAERTGGSVSTLTIQRTQQEDSAVYLCASSFGRDDYGYTFGSGTRLTVV.

This clonotype was observed a few times. One end of the junction varies from germline; a read error may be responsible. The chain joins TRBV10-2 to TRBJ1-2, with TRBD1 matching over 8 bases. This CDR3 has 17 amino acids. Germline values: CDR1 WSHSY, CDR2 SAAADI. The CDR3 loop is CASSYQTGTGSNYGYTF. The CDR3 DNA sequence: TGTGCCAGCAGTTACCAAACCGGGACAGGAAGCAACTATGGCTACACCTTC.

The chain uses TRBV5-1 and TRBJ2-5; D is undetermined. The CDR3 length is 13 residues. Per germline, CDR1 SGHRS and CDR2 YFSETQ. V was shortened by 5 bases and J by 1 base, with 9 bases between the two germline ends. The CDR3 coding sequence is TGCGCCAGCAGGAAGACGCCCCAAGAGACCCAGTACTTC. Translation gives CASRKTPQETQYF.

As to this clonotype: A read error is possible here, since a much larger clone lies one base away. V is TRBV20-1 and J is TRBJ2-7, with 11 bases identical to TRBD2. Per the germline V gene, CDR1 is DFQATT and CDR2 is SNEGSKA (reference sequence). The CDR3 contains 16 residues. The junction had 16 bases not matched to a gene; V was cut back by 3 bases and J by 9 bases. CDR3 coding DNA: TGCAGTGCTAGTGATCCAAGGGGACTAGCGGCTGCTGGGCAGTACTTC. It encodes CSASDPRGLAAAGQYF.

This rearrangement joins TRBV10-3 to TRBJ2-5; 13 nucleotides match TRBD2. CDR1 and CDR2 (germline): ENHRY, SYGVKD. The CDR3 spans 16 residues. V was clipped by 5 bases and J by 2 bases; unmatched bases: 5. The CDR3 here is CAISSLLAGGQETQYF. As DNA, the CDR3 is TGTGCCATCAGTTCCTTACTAGCGGGGGGGCAAGAGACCCAGTACTTC.

In its sample, this clonotype was seen many times. Here the CDR3 reads CASSQDFGPNYGYTF. CDR3 sequence (DNA): TGCGCCAGCAGCCAAGATTTTGGACCTAACTATGGCTACACCTTC. The chain links TRBV4-1 to TRBJ1-2; D remains unclear. V shed 0 bases and J shed 0 bases, with 8 bases lying between them. Germline V gene lookup returns CDR1 MGHRA and CDR2 YSYEKL. This CDR3 spans 15 amino acids.

This chain uses TRBV9 with TRBJ1-6; 7 bases are shared with TRBD1. V lost 2 bases and J lost 9; bases outside the gene matches: 5. Germline V gives CDR1 SGDLS, CDR2 YYNGEE. The CDR3 spans 14 residues. The chain's CDR3 is CASSVGGQPSPLHF. The CDR3 DNA reads TGTGCCAGCAGCGTTGGGGGACAGCCTTCACCCCTCCACTTT. The variable domain in full, with the rest retrieved from reference TRBV9 and TRBJ1-6, is DSGVTQTPKHLITATGQRVTLRCSPRSGDLSVYWYQQSLDQGLQFLIQYYNGEERAKGNILERFSAQQFPDLHSELNLSSLELGDSALYFCASSVGGQPSPLHFGNGTRLTVT.

Only a few counts were recorded for this clonotype. The chain joins TRBV25-1 to TRBJ2-7; TRBD2 matches at 7 bases. The CDR3 runs 15 residues. Per the germline V gene, CDR1 is MGHDK and CDR2 is SYGVNS. The V and J ends lost 7 bases and 5 bases, in that order; junction bases with no gene match: 14. The CDR3 region is CASTGPCGGPDEQYF. CDR3 DNA: TGTGCCAGCACCGGTCCCTGCGGGGGTCCCGACGAGCAGTACTTC.

This clonotype has ten or more counts. This chain uses TRBV7-2 with TRBJ1-2; D is undetermined. The CDR3 contains 13 residues. Germline V CDR1 and CDR2: SGHTA, FQGNSA. Between the trimmed V and J ends, which lost 5 bases and 4 bases, there was a span of 11 bases. The CDR3 DNA is TGTGCCAGCAGCCATAACAGAATCTATGGCTACACCTTC. It specifies CASSHNRIYGYTF.

J is TRBJ2-7 and V is TRBV7-8; either TRBD1 or TRBD2 may supply D (7 bases each). Per germline, CDR1 SGHVS and CDR2 FQNEAQ. With 10 bases removed from V and 0 bases from J, the gap between germline ends came to 22 bases. This CDR3 spans 16 amino acids. CDR3 bases: TGTGCCACCTCCAGGGGGGGGTCTAGTAACTCCTACGAGCAGTACTTC. Translated, it gives CATSRGGSSNSYEQYF. The full variable domain, with the rest looked up from reference TRBV7-8 and TRBJ2-7, is GAGVSQSPRYKVAKRGQDVALRCDPISGHVSLFWYQQALGQGPEFLTYFQNEAQLDKSGLPSDRFFAERPEGSVSTLKIQRTQQEDSAVYLCATSRGGSSNSYEQYFGPGTRLTVT.

This clonotype came up many times. The chain combines TRBV2 with TRBJ2-7; D unclear. Germline lookup yields CDR1 SNHLY and CDR2 FYNNEI. The V gene lost 1 base and the J gene lost 2 bases, with 6 bases spanning the gap. The CDR3 is 13 amino acids. DNA of the CDR3: TGTGCCAGCAGTGAAGAGAGGACCTACGAGCAGTACTTC. This encodes CASSEERTYEQYF. Drawing the rest from reference TRBV2 and TRBJ2-7, the complete variable domain is EPEVTQTPSHQVTQMGQEVILRCVPISNHLYFYWYRQILGQKVEFLVSFYNNEISEKSEIFDDQFSVERPDGSNFTLKIRSTKLEDSAMYFCASSEERTYEQYFGPGTRLTVT.

Points on this clonotype: An end of the junction does not agree with germline; a read error may underlie this. In DNA form, the CDR3 reads TGTGCCAGCAGCTTAGATGGGCTAGCGGACGCCCGGGACTTC. It translates to CASSLDGLADARDF. The rearrangement joins TRBV11-2 to TRBJ2-7; TRBD2 matches 7 bases. Germline CDR1 is SGHAT and CDR2 is FQNNGV. The CDR3 runs 14 residues.

About this clonotype: A much larger clone lies a single base off, so this may be a read error. The chain joins TRBV15 to TRBJ2-7, with 7 bases fitting TRBD1. V dropped 0 bases and J dropped 4; count of bases not matched to a gene: 12. The CDR3 sequence is 17 residues long. The germline V gene encodes CDR1 LNHNV and CDR2 YYDKDF (reference sequence). The CDR3 region is CATSREILETGRYEQYF. DNA of the CDR3: TGTGCCACCAGCAGAGAGATCTTGGAGACAGGGAGATACGAGCAGTACTTC.

In this sample, this clonotype turned up many times. The gene calls are TRBV7-9 and TRBJ2-5; 9 bases match TRBD2. This CDR3 region has 16 residues. From germline, CDR1 is SEHNR and CDR2 FQNEAQ (reference sequence). The V and J ends lost 4 bases and 0 bases, in that order; junction bases with no gene match: 6. CDR3 residues: CASSSASGVDQETQYF. DNA for the CDR3: TGTGCCAGCAGCTCAGCTAGCGGGGTCGACCAAGAGACCCAGTACTTC.

This clonotype occurred a few times. The chain couples TRBV7-2 to TRBJ2-2; D remains ambiguous. Germline values: CDR1 SGHTA, CDR2 FQGNSA. The CDR3 is 13 residues long. V was shortened by 4 bases and J by 7 bases, with 10 bases between the two germline ends. CDR3 DNA sequence: TGTGCCAGCAGCTCCGACTTTGGCGGGGAGCTGTTTTTT. Residues: CASSSDFGGELFF.

This clonotype was picked up many times. The V and J genes are TRBV25-1 and TRBJ1-5; a possible D gene is TRBD1 (5 bases). Trimming shortened V by 6 bases and J by 1 base, and 19 bases separated the two germline ends. The germline V gene encodes CDR1 MGHDK and CDR2 SYGVNS. The CDR3 consists of 17 residues. CDR3 residues: CASRTTGGRGSNQPQHF. DNA of the CDR3: TGTGCCAGCAGGACGACCGGGGGAAGGGGCAGCAATCAGCCCCAGCATTTT.

This clonotype was counted ten times or more. The gene calls are TRBV7-9 and TRBJ2-7; D is unclear. Trimming removed 1 base from V and 2 bases from J, with 9 bases in between. This CDR3 region has 14 residues. Per the germline V gene, CDR1 is SEHNR and CDR2 is FQNEAQ (reference sequence). The CDR3 bases are TGTGCCAGCAGCTTAGGAGCTGAACCCTACGAGCAGTACTTC. Its protein product is CASSLGAEPYEQYF.

CDR3 in amino acids: CATKLPNINEQFF. The CDR3 DNA is TGTGCCACAAAGTTGCCCAACATCAATGAGCAGTTCTTC. The V gene is TRBV7-2, the J gene TRBJ2-5; D is uncertain. TRBJ2-1 explains the end of the DNA better; the J call may be wrong. The length of the CDR3 is 13 residues. Germline CDR1 and CDR2: SGHTA and FQGNSA.

With respect to this clonotype: This may stem from a read error, because a much larger clone lies one nucleotide away. The chain uses TRBV6-6 and TRBJ1-2; possibly TRBD1 for D (5 bases). In germline, CDR1 is MNHNY, CDR2 SVGAGI (reference sequence). The CDR3 contains 11 residues. The CDR3 DNA reads TGTGCCATCAGTCCGGACAATGGCTACACCTTC. It yields the protein CAISPDNGYTF.

The table lists this clonotype with a few counts. The chain has TRBV6-1 and TRBJ1-2; TRBD1 matches 9 bases. Germline V CDR1 and CDR2: MNHNS, SASEGT. The CDR3 runs 13 residues. V trimming: 8 bases; J trimming: 7 bases; junction bases outside the gene matches: 8. CDR3 DNA sequence: TGTGCCAGCGGCTACCAGGACAGGGGTGGCTACACCTTC. This translates into CASGYQDRGGYTF.

The chain has TRBV19 and TRBJ2-7; TRBD1 or TRBD2 may be the D gene (7 bases each). CDR1 and CDR2 from the germline V gene are LNHDA and SQIVND (reference sequence). V lost 8 bases to trimming and J lost 7 bases, with 21 bases between them. The CDR3 consists of 14 residues. The CDR3 protein is CASGQGQREFEQYF. The CDR3 region has the DNA TGTGCCAGTGGCCAGGGACAGCGGGAATTTGAGCAGTACTTC. Combining the CDR3 with reference TRBV19 and TRBJ2-7 gives the whole variable domain DGGITQSPKYLFRKEGQNVTLSCEQNLNHDAMYWYRQDPGQGLRLIYYSQIVNDFQKGDIAEGYSVSREKKESFPLTVTSAQKNPTAFYLCASGQGQREFEQYFGPGTRLTVT.